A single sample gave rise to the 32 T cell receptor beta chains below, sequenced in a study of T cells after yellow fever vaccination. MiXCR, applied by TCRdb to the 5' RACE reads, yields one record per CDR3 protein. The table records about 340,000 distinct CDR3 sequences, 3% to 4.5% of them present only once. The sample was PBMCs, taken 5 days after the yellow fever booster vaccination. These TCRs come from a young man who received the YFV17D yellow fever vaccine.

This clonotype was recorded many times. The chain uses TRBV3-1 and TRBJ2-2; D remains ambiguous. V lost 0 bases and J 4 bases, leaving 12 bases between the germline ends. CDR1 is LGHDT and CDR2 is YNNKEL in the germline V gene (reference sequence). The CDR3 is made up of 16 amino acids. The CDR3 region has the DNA TGTGCCAGCAGCCAAGAAGGTGCGCAAGGCACCGGGGAGCTGTTTTTT. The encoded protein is CASSQEGAQGTGELFF.

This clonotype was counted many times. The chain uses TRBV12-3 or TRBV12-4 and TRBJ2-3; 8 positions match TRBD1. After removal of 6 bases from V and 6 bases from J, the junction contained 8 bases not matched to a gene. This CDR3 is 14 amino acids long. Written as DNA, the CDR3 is TGTGCCAGCAGCACCGGACAGGGCCCTGATACGCAGTATTTT. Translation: CASSTGQGPDTQYF.

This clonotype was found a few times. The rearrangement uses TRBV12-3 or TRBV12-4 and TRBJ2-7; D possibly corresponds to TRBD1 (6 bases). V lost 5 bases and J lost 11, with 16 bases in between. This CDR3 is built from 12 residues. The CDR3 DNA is TGTGCCAGCAGTACGGGACACTTGAAGGAGTACTTC. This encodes CASSTGHLKEYF.

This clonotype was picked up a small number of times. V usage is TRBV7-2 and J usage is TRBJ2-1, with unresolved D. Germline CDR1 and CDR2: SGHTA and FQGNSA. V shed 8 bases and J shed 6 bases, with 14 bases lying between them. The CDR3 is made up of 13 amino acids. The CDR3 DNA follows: TGTGCCAGCGGGCTAGGTGGCCCCAATGAGCAGTTCTTC. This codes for CASGLGGPNEQFF.

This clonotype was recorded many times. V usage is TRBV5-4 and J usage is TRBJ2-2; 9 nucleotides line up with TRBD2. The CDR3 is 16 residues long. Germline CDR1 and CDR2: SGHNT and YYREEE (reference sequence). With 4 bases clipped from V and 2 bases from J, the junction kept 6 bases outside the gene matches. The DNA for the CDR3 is TGTGCCAGCAGCAACAAAGCGGGGGGAAACACCGGGGAGCTGTTTTTT. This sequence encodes CASSNKAGGNTGELFF. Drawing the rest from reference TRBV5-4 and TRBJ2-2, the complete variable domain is ETGVTQSPTHLIKTRGQQVTLRCSSQSGHNTVSWYQQALGQGPQFIFQYYREEENGRGNFPPRFSGLQFPNYSSELNVNALELDDSALYLCASSNKAGGNTGELFFGEGSRLTVL.

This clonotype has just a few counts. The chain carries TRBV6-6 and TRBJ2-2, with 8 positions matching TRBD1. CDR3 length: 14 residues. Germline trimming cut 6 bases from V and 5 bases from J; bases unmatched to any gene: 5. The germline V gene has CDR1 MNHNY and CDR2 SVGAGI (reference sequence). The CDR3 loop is CASSRTGSTGELFF. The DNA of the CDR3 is TGTGCCAGCAGCAGGACAGGGTCAACCGGGGAGCTGTTTTTT.

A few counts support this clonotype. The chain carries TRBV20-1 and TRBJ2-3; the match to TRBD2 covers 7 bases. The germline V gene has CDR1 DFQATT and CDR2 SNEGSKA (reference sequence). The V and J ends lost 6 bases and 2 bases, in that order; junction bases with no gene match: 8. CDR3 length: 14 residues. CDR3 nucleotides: TGCAGTGCCGGGGAGCGGGGATCCACAGATACGCAGTATTTT. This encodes CSAGERGSTDTQYF.

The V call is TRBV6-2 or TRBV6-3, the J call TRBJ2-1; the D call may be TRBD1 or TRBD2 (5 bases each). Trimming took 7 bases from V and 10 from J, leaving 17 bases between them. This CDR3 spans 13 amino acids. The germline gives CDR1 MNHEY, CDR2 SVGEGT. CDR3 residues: CASTMRLGTEQFF. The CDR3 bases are TGTGCCAGCACGATGAGGCTGGGGACCGAGCAGTTCTTC.

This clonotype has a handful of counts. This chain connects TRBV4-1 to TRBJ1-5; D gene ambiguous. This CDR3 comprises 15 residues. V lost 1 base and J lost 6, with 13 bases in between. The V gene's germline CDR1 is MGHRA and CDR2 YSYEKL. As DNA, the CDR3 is TGCGCCAGCAGCCAAGTAGTGGGGTCGGCTCAGCCCCAGCATTTT. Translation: CASSQVVGSAQPQHF.

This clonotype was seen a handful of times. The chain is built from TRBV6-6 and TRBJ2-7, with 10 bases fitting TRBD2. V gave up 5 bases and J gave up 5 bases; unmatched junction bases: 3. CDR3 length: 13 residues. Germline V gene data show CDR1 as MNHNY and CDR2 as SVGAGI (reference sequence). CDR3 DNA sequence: TGTGCCAGCAGTCCGGGACTAGCGAACGAGCAGTACTTC. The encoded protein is CASSPGLANEQYF.

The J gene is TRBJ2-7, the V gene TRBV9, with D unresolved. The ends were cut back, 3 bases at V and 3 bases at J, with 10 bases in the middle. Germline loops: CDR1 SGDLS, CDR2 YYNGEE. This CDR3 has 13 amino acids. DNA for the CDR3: TGTGCCAGCAGCGGGACCCCCAACTACGAGCAGTACTTC. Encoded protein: CASSGTPNYEQYF.

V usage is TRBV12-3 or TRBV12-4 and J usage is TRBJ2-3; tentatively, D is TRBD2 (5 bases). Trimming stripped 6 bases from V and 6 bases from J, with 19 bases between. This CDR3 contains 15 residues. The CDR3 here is CASSLFHAGWDTQYF. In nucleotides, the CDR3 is TGTGCCAGCAGCCTGTTTCATGCGGGCTGGGATACGCAGTATTTT.

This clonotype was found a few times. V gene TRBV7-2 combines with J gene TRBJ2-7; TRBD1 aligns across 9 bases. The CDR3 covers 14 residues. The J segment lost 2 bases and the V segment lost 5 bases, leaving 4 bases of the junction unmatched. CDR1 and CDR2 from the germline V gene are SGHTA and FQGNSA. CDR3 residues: CASSVRQGAYEQYF. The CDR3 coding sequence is TGTGCCAGCAGCGTAAGACAGGGGGCCTACGAGCAGTACTTC.

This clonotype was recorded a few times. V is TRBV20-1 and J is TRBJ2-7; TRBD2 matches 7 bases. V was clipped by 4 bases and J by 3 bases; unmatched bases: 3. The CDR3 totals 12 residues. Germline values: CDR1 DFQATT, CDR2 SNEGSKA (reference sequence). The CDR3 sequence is CSAIGGDYEQYF. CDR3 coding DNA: TGCAGTGCTATTGGGGGGGACTACGAGCAGTACTTC.

DNA of the CDR3: TGTGCCAGCAGCGTAGGGACTAGCGGGGGACAAAACACAGATACGCAGTATTTT. Protein: CASSVGTSGGQNTDTQYF. The chain joins TRBV9 to TRBJ2-3, with 13 nucleotides matching TRBD2. V lost 0 bases to trimming and J lost 2 bases; unmatched junction nucleotides: 6. Germline loops: CDR1 SGDLS, CDR2 YYNGEE. CDR3 length equals 18 residues.

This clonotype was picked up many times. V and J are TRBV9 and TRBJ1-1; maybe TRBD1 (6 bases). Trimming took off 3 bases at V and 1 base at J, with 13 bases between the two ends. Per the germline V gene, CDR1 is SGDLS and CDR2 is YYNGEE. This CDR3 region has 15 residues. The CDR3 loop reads CASSAEGQPNTEAFF. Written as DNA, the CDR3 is TGTGCCAGCAGCGCCGAGGGACAACCGAACACTGAAGCTTTCTTT.

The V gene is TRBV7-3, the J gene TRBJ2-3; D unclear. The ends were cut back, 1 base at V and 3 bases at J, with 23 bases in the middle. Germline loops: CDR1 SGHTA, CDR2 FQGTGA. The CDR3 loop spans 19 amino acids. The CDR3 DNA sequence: TGTGCCAGCAGCTTAAGGGAAGGTGGGATTCTCTTTGGGACAGATACGCAGTATTTT. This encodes CASSLREGGILFGTDTQYF.

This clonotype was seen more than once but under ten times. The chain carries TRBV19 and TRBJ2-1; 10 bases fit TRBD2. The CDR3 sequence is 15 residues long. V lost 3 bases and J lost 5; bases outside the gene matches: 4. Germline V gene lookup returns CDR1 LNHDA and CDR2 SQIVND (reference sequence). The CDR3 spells CASSIRTSGHNEQFF. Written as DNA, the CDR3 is TGTGCCAGTAGTATCCGGACTAGCGGACACAATGAGCAGTTCTTC.

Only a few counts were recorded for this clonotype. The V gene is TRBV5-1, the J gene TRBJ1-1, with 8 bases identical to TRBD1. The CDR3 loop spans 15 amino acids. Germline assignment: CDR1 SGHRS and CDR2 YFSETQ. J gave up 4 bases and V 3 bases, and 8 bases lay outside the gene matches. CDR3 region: CASSWTRGLGTEAFF. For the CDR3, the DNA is TGCGCCAGCAGCTGGACCAGGGGGCTTGGCACTGAAGCTTTCTTT.

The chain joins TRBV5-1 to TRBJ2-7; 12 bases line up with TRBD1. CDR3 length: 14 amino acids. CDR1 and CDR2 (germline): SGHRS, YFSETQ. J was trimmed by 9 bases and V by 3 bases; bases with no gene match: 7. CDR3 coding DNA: TGCGCCAGCAGCTCGGGACAGGGGGCGGTTGGGCAGTACTTC. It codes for CASSSGQGAVGQYF.

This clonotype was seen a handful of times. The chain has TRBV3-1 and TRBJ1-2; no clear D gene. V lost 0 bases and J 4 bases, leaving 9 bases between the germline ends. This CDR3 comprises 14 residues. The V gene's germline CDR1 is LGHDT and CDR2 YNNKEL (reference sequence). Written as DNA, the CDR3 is TGTGCCAGCAGCCAAGATTACGCATCCTATGGCTACACCTTC. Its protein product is CASSQDYASYGYTF.

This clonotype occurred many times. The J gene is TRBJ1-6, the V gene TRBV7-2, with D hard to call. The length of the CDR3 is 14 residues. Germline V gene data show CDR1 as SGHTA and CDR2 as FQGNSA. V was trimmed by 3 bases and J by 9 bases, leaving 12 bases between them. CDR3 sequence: CASSFYTSTSPLHF. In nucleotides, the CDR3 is TGTGCCAGCAGCTTCTACACAAGTACTTCACCCCTCCACTTT.

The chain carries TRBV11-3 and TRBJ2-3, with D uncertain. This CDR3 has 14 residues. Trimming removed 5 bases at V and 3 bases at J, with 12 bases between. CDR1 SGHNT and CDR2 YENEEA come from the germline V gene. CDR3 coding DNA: TGTGCCAGCAGCCATCGCCTGGCAACAGATACGCAGTATTTT. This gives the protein CASSHRLATDTQYF.

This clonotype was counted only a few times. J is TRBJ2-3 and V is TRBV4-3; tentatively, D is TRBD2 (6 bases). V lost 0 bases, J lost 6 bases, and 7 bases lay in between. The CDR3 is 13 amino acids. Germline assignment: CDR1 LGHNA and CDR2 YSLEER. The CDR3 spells CASSQDAGDTQYF. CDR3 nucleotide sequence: TGCGCCAGCAGCCAAGATGCGGGGGATACGCAGTATTTT.

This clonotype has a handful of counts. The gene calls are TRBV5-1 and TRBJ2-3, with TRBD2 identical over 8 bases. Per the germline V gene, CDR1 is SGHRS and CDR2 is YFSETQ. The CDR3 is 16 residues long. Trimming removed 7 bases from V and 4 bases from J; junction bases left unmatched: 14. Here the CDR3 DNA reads TGCGCCAGCGCCCCCGAGCCAAGCGGGGGCGCAGATACGCAGTATTTT. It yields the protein CASAPEPSGGADTQYF.

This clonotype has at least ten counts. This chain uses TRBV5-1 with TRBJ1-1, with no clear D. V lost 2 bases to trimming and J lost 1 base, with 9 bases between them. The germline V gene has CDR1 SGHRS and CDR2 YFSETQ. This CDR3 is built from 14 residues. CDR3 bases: TGCGCCAGCAGCTTTGTCGTGGGGAACACTGAAGCTTTCTTT. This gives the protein CASSFVVGNTEAFF. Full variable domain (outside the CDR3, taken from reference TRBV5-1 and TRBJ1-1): KAGVTQTPRYLIKTRGQQVTLSCSPISGHRSVSWYQQTPGQGLQFLFEYFSETQRNKGNFPGRFSGRQFSNSRSEMNVSTLELGDSALYLCASSFVVGNTEAFFGQGTRLTVV.

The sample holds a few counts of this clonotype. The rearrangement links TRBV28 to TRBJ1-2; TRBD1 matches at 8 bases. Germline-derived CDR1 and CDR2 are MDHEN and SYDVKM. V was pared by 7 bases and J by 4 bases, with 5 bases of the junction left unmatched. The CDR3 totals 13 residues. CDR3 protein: CASTAGGGYGYTF. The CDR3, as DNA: TGTGCCAGCACCGCAGGGGGCGGCTATGGCTACACCTTC.

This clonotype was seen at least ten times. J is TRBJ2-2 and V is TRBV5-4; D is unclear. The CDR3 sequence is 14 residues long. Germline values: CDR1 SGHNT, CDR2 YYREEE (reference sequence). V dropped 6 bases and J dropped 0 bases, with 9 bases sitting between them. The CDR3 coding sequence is TGTGCCAGCAACCCGGCCCCGAACACCGGGGAGCTGTTTTTT. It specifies CASNPAPNTGELFF.

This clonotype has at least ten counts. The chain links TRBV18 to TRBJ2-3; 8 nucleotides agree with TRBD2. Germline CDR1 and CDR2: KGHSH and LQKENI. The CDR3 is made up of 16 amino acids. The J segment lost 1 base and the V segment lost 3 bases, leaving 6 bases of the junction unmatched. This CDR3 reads CASSPLRGGRTDTQYF. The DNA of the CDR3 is TGTGCCAGCTCACCCCTTCGCGGGGGGCGCACAGATACGCAGTATTTT. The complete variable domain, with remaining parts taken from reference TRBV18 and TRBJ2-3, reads NAGVMQNPRHLVRRRGQEARLRCSPMKGHSHVYWYRQLPEEGLKFMVYLQKENIIDESGMPKERFSAEFPKEGPSILRIQQVVRGDSAAYFCASSPLRGGRTDTQYFGPGTRLTVL.

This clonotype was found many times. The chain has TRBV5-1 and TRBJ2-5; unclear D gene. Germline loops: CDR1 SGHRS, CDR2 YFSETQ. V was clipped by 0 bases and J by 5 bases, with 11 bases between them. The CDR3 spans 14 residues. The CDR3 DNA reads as TGCGCCAGCAGCTTGGATCCGGGCGAGGAGACCCAGTACTTC. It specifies CASSLDPGEETQYF.

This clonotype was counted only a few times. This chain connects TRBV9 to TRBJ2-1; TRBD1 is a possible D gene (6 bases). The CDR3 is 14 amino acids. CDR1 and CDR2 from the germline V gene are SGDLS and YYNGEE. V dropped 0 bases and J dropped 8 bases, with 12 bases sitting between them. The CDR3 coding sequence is TGTGCCAGCAGCGTAGGAGACAGGAGTGATGAGCAGTTCTTC. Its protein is CASSVGDRSDEQFF.

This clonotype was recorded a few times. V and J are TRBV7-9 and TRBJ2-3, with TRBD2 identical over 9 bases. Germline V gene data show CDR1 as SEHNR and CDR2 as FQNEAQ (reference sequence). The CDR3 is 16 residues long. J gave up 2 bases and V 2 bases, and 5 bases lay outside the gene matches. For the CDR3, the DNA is TGTGCCAGCAGCTTATTGGCTAGCGGGGTCACAGATACGCAGTATTTT. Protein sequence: CASSLLASGVTDTQYF.